This T cell receptor (beta chain) emerged from a study of CD8+CD57+ T cells in acquired aplastic anemia (dated by TCRdb to between 2017 and 2018). As for the study more broadly: Extracted DNA from sorted CD4+ and CD8+ cells averaged approximately 3 ug, ranging from about 0.17 to 27.4 ug. CD8+CD57+ expansion was defined as frequency above the mean frequency observed in healthy subjects. Broader findings and caveats from the paper: Between patients and healthy controls, no significant difference in CD8+ Simpson's diversity was found (P=0.060). Around 31 CD8+ CDR3 sequences were shared between patients and controls but appeared highly expressed in patients and within their immunodominant clones.

TCR beta VDJ combination and CDR3 sequence profiling used genomic DNA as the template. TCR repertoire sequencing was run on an Illumina HiSeq 2000. In the source study's methods: TRBV/TRBJ rearrangement plots, CDR3 size and DJ length profiles, and Simpson's diversity index were used to assess repertoires. Whichever DNA sequence was most abundant in the deep sequencing data was defined as the immunodominant clone. CDR3 amino acid sequences were screened for sharing across subjects and were compared with published repertoires and the VDJdb database. TCRdb's own reprocessing of the public reads used fastp at Q25 and MiXCR and kept productive beta chains. Identical CDR3 proteins give one entry, which carries the most common genes and DNA. TCRdb, rather than the study authors, made the V and J calls. The sample includes roughly 250,000 distinct CDR3 sequences, with 47% observed a single time. The ten biggest clones cover less than 9% of the sample.

Patients chosen for sequencing had shown expansion of CD8+CD57+ cells by flow cytometry. Every patient had severe acquired aplastic anemia, diagnosed using the International Study of Aplastic Anemia and Agranulocytosis and Camitta criteria. At the time blood was sampled, none of the patients had received any therapy. In this study, sorted CD4+ and CD8+ T cells from the blood of healthy subjects and of severe aplastic anemia patients had their TCR repertoires deep-sequenced. Patients were enrolled under clinicaltrials.gov protocols 00001620, 01623167, 00001397, 00071045, 00081523 and 00961064 in the USA. Ficoll-Paque density gradient centrifugation was used to isolate peripheral blood mononuclear cells. Before DNA extraction, CD4+ and CD8+ T cells were sorted by FACS or by magnetic beads. After removal of 1 base from V and 3 bases from J, the junction retains 5 bases not matched to a gene. Per the germline V gene (reference sequence), LNHNV is the CDR1 and YYDKDF is the CDR2. Its CDR3 holds 15 amino acids, cysteine through phenylalanine. Left in the record is the CDR3 DNA by itself, 45 bases read in frame from the first base.

The table lists this clonotype with a count of one. It has no known antigen specificity. The record has no base qualities; no much larger clone is one base away. A single read counts as weak evidence. The sequenced sample consisted of sorted CD4+, CD8+, or CD8+CD57+ T cells (not recorded which) from PBMCs. This clonotype was sampled from a human donor with aplastic anemia. This sequence uses TRBV15 and TRBJ1-2; the junction holds 7 bases that match TRBD1. CDR3 loop: CATSRGTGADYGYTF. DNA sequence: TGTGCCACCAGCAGAGGGACAGGAGCCGACTATGGCTACACCTTC.